The next 7 T cell receptor beta chains were all read from a single sample in a study of control samples from healthy donors and cancer patients. Measured with immunoSEQ multiplex PCR; TCRdb has only the in-frame clones, and not every one. The profile covers tens of thousands of clones, with around 90% appearing a single time and 1.5% to 2% taken by the ten largest. The specimen was PBMCs. These receptors came from a man aged 35 to 55 with colorectal cancer.

The chain carries TRBV7-9 and TRBJ1-1; unclear D gene. Germline values: CDR1 SEHNR, CDR2 FQNEAQ (reference sequence). The V end was cut by 5 bases, the J end by 5 bases, with 15 bases between. The CDR3 is 14 residues long. The chain's CDR3 is CASSPPLAWTEAFF. The CDR3 bases are TGTGCCAGCAGCCCTCCGCTTGCATGGACTGAAGCTTTCTTT.

The V call is TRBV9, the J call TRBJ2-7; TRBD2 might be the D (5 bases). The CDR3 loop spans 15 amino acids. The ends were cut back, 4 bases at V and 0 bases at J, with 14 bases in the middle. CDR1 and CDR2 from the germline V gene are SGDLS and YYNGEE. This CDR3 reads CASSPNRDASYEQYF. DNA of the CDR3: TGTGCCAGCAGCCCCAACCGGGATGCCTCCTACGAGCAGTACTTC.

The V gene is TRBV5-5, the J gene TRBJ2-3; D is uncertain. Per germline, CDR1 SGHKS and CDR2 YYEKEE (reference sequence). The CDR3 consists of 12 residues. Trimming removed 4 bases from V and 2 bases from J, with 5 bases in between. CDR3 protein: CASSDHTDTQYF. The DNA for the CDR3 is TGTGCCAGCAGCGACCACACAGATACGCAGTATTTT.

The gene calls are TRBV3-1 (or the pseudogene TRBV3-2) and TRBJ1-2; the D gene is possibly TRBD1 (5 bases). Germline V gene data show CDR1 as LGHDT and CDR2 as YNNKEL (reference sequence). The ends were cut back, 4 bases at V and 0 bases at J, with 15 bases in the middle. CDR3 length: 16 residues. The CDR3 nucleotides read TGTGCCAGCAGCCGGGCAGGGCTCATACCTAACTATGGCTACACCTTC. This codes for CASSRAGLIPNYGYTF.

The chain has TRBV4-2 and TRBJ2-5, with TRBD2 as a possible D gene (6 bases). Between the trimmed V and J ends, which lost 1 base and 5 bases, there was a span of 8 bases. CDR1 is LGHNA, CDR2 YNFKEQ, per germline. The CDR3 has 13 amino acids. CDR3 loop: CASSQGRAETQYF. CDR3 sequence (DNA): TGTGCCAGCAGCCAAGGGAGGGCGGAGACCCAGTACTTC.

V usage is TRBV27 and J usage is TRBJ2-2; D unclear. Trimming removed 5 bases at V and 11 bases at J, with 12 bases between. Germline CDR1 reads MNHEY; CDR2 reads SMNVEV (reference sequence). This CDR3 has 12 amino acids. The DNA for the CDR3 is TGTGCCAGCAGTCCCCCATGGGGAGAGCTGTTTTTT. This gives the protein CASSPPWGELFF.

The chain couples TRBV5-4 to TRBJ1-4; 7 nucleotides line up with TRBD1. CDR3 length: 13 residues. Germline lookup yields CDR1 SGHNT and CDR2 YYREEE (reference sequence). V was pared by 3 bases and J by 8 bases, with 4 bases of the junction left unmatched. CDR3 amino acids: CASSSRQGEKLFF. The CDR3 DNA sequence: TGTGCCAGCAGCTCCCGACAGGGAGAAAAACTGTTTTTT.